Listed below are T cell receptor beta chains from one sample, sequenced in a study of identical twins. A single record per CDR3 protein comes from TCRdb applying MiXCR to the 5' RACE reads. The sample records about 1.7 million distinct CDR3 sequences, under 35% being singletons. Input material: cord blood. The origin of the receptors is a newborn girl in good health. The CDR3 runs from the conserved cysteine through the conserved F or W. A D gene is named only where the DNA matches it firmly. Only part of the rows carry a size: once, few, many, or a class if the clone is expanded.

>.|TRBJ2-3|TRBV2|TRBD2
TGTGCCAGCAGGGCCCTAGCGGGAGGTGGTGATACGCAGTATTTT
CASRALAGGGDTQYF
>few|TRBJ1-2|TRBV30|TRBD1
TGTGCCTGGAGTGTACTCGGGACAGTCTATGGCTACACCTTC
CAWSVLGTVYGYTF
>.|TRBJ2-3|TRBV24-1|.
TGTGCCACCAGTCCCCGAGGTAGGGCCGACACAGATACGCAGTATTTT
CATSPRGRADTDTQYF
>few|TRBJ1-5|TRBV6-1|TRBD1
TGTGCCAGCAGGGGGGGACAGGGCGGGCAGCCCCAGCATTTT
CASRGGQGGQPQHF
>.|TRBJ1-6|TRBV6-5|.
TGTGCCAGCAGTTCGCTCCTGGACAGCTCCTATAATTCACCCCTCCACTTT
CASSSLLDSSYNSPLHF
>.|TRBJ2-3|TRBV6-4|TRBD1
TGTGCCAGCAGTGAGCCGGGACAGGGGGATACGCAGTATTTT
CASSEPGQGDTQYF
>.|TRBJ2-7|TRBV20-1|.
TGCAGTGCCGGGGGCGATTGGGACGAGCAGTACTTC
CSAGGDWDEQYF
>.|TRBJ1-1|TRBV20-1|TRBD1
TGCAGTGCCAGGCTGAGGGGGCCTGCTGAAGCTTTCTTT
CSARLRGPAEAFF
>.|TRBJ1-4|TRBV2|.
TGTGCCAGCAGTGACCGGGGGGGTCATAATGAAAAACTGTTTTTT
CASSDRGGHNEKLFF
>.|TRBJ1-5|TRBV21-1|.
TGTGCCAGCAGCAAACCCGGGGACAGCCGGGGCAATCAGCCCCAGCATTTT
CASSKPGDSRGNQPQHF
>few|TRBJ2-1|TRBV11-2|.
TGTGCCAGCAGACCTGCTCCCGTGAGCGAGACCCAGTTCTTC
CASRPAPVSETQFF
>few|TRBJ1-5|TRBV5-1|.
TGCGCCAGCAGCTTGGGAGACACCAATCAGCCCCAGCATTTT
CASSLGDTNQPQHF
>.|TRBJ2-5|TRBV29-1|.
TGCAGCGTTGAATCGGGCAGGGGAGGAGAGACCCAGTACTTC
CSVESGRGGETQYF
>.|TRBJ2-7|TRBV6-2/TRBV6-3|TRBD1
TGTGCCAGCAGTTACTGGGGACAGGTTTACAATGAGCAGTACTTC
CASSYWGQVYNEQYF
>.|TRBJ2-1|TRBV7-7|.
TGTGCTAGCAGCTTTGGGGAGCGGAATGAGCAGTTCTTC
CASSFGERNEQFF
>.|TRBJ2-4|TRBV7-2|.
TGTGCCAGCAGCTTAGTCGGAGGGGAAGCCGAAAACATTCAGTACTTC
CASSLVGGEAENIQYF
>few|TRBJ2-4|TRBV5-1|TRBD1
TGCGCCAGCAGCACGGGACAGTGGGGTAGCACGCCCAAAAACATTCAGTACTTC
CASSTGQWGSTPKNIQYF
>.|TRBJ1-5|TRBV2|.
TGTGCCAGCAGTGAGAAGGCCCGGTACAGCAATCAGCCCCAGCATTTT
CASSEKARYSNQPQHF
>few|TRBJ2-3|TRBV28|TRBD2
TGTTCCAGCAGGACTAGCGCAGATACGCAGTATTTT
CSSRTSADTQYF
>few|TRBJ2-3|TRBV6-1|TRBD2
TGTGCCAGCAGTGAACTAGGGACTAGCCTTTACACAGATACGCAGTATTTT
CASSELGTSLYTDTQYF
>.|TRBJ2-3|TRBV7-2|TRBD2
TGTGCCAGCGGCTTTAAGGGACTAGGTGGCACAGATACGCAGTATTTT
CASGFKGLGGTDTQYF
>few|TRBJ2-3|TRBV6-1|TRBD2
TGTGCCAGCAGTCGCGGGAGCTCGGCAGATACGCAGTATTTT
CASSRGSSADTQYF
>.|TRBJ2-5|TRBV28|TRBD2
TGTGCCAGCAGTTTACGGCTAGCGGGATCTGGTGAGCAGTACTTC
CASSLRLAGSGEQYF
>few|TRBJ2-1|TRBV12-3/TRBV12-4|TRBD2
TGTGCCAGCAGTGTACGCGGGGGGAGCTCCTACAATGAGCAGTTCTTC
CASSVRGGSSYNEQFF
>few|TRBJ2-7|TRBV7-2|.
TGTGCCAGCAGCTTAGAGCACTCCTCCTACGAGCAGTACTTC
CASSLEHSSYEQYF
>.|TRBJ2-7|TRBV7-9|TRBD2
TGTGCCAGCACCTTAACTAGCGGGACCTACAATGAGCAGTACTTC
CASTLTSGTYNEQYF
>.|TRBJ2-1|TRBV20-1|TRBD2
TGCAGTGCTCCAAAAGCGGGAGGGCCGGGCAATGAGCAGTTCTTC
CSAPKAGGPGNEQFF
>few|TRBJ2-1|TRBV20-1|.
TGCGGCGGGTCGTCCTACAATGAGCAGTTCTTC
CGGSSYNEQFF
>.|TRBJ1-1|TRBV29-1|TRBD1
TGCAGCGTGATGACAGGGTTCGGCACTGAAGCTTTCTTT
CSVMTGFGTEAFF
>.|TRBJ2-7|TRBV12-3/TRBV12-4|.
TGTGCCAGCAGTTTTGGCAGGGCAAACGAGCAGTACTTC
CASSFGRANEQYF
>.|TRBJ2-1|TRBV20-1|TRBD2
TGCAGTGCTCACCAAATTCCCGGGACTAGCGGGAGGACCAACTCCTACAATGAGCAGTTCTTC
CSAHQIPGTSGRTNSYNEQFF
>.|TRBJ2-3|TRBV7-2|.
TGTGCCAGCAGCTTACCCCCGGCGACGCAGTATTTT
CASSLPPATQYF
>.|TRBJ1-2|TRBV20-1|.
TGCAGTGCCTTTAACTATGGCTACACCTTC
CSAFNYGYTF
>.|TRBJ1-4|TRBV5-1|.
TGCGCCAGCAGCTTGGGCCCCGGGGGGCCTAATGAAAAACTGTTTTTT
CASSLGPGGPNEKLFF
>.|TRBJ1-1|TRBV11-3|.
TGTGCCAGCAGCTTAGCTCGGGAGTTGGACACTGAAGCTTTCTTT
CASSLARELDTEAFF
>few|TRBJ2-3|TRBV5-1|TRBD2
TGCGCCAGCAGCTTGGAGGGTAGCGGGGGGAAGAATACGCAGTATTTT
CASSLEGSGGKNTQYF
>few|TRBJ2-7|TRBV20-1|TRBD2
TGCAGTGCTAGAGTACAGCGGGAGTACTACGAGCAGTACTTC
CSARVQREYYEQYF
>.|TRBJ1-4|TRBV30|.
TGTGCCTGGAGTGTACGATACCCGGCCTCAACTAATGAAAAACTGTTTTTT
CAWSVRYPASTNEKLFF
>.|TRBJ2-3|TRBV5-1|TRBD2
TGCGCCAGCAGCATTCTAGCGGGGGGCCAGTATTTT
CASSILAGGQYF
>few|TRBJ2-3|TRBV20-1|.
TGCAGTGGGGCCAGCGGTACTACTAGCACAGATACGCAGTATTTT
CSGASGTTSTDTQYF
>.|TRBJ1-1|TRBV4-1|.
TGCGCCGGCAGCCAGGCCTCAGGGACTGAAGCTTTCTTT
CAGSQASGTEAFF
>many|TRBJ1-2|TRBV4-2|.
TGTGCCAGCAGCCAAGATCGCGACATTTATGGCTACACCTTC
CASSQDRDIYGYTF
>many|TRBJ2-1|TRBV7-9|TRBD1
TGTGCCAGCAGCTCTGACAGGGTATGGTTGGATGAGCAGTTCTTC
CASSSDRVWLDEQFF
>.|TRBJ1-1|TRBV18|.
TGTGCCAGCTCACCCTCTTTCGGGTACACTGAAGCTTTCTTT
CASSPSFGYTEAFF
>few|TRBJ1-2|TRBV3-1|.
TGTGCCAGCAGCCAAGAGTGGGCAGGGAAGAGCTATGGCTACACCTTC
CASSQEWAGKSYGYTF
>.|TRBJ1-3|TRBV20-1|.
TGCAGTGCTAGAGGAAGAGGGCCCCACTCTGGAAACACCATATATTTT
CSARGRGPHSGNTIYF
>.|TRBJ1-2|TRBV7-2|.
TGTGCCAGCAGAAAGGGGGATATCCCTAACTATGGCTACACCTTC
CASRKGDIPNYGYTF
>.|TRBJ2-1|TRBV4-2|.
TGTGCCAGCAGCCAAGGAGTAGCGGAGCAGTTCTTC
CASSQGVAEQFF
>.|TRBJ2-1|TRBV20-1|.
TGCAGTGCTAGAGATCCACGGTCTGAGCAGTTCTTC
CSARDPRSEQFF
>few|TRBJ2-7|TRBV4-1|.
TGCGCCAGCAGCCAAGCGTTTAGGTCGGCGCAGTACTTC
CASSQAFRSAQYF
>.|TRBJ1-5|TRBV20-1|.
TGCAGTGCTACCTCTTCGGACAGACTTTTCAATCAGCCCCAGCATTTT
CSATSSDRLFNQPQHF
>.|TRBJ2-7|TRBV7-9|TRBD1
TGTGCCAGCAGCTTTAGACCCCTAAAACCCAGGGGGAGCTCCTACGAGCAGTACTTC
CASSFRPLKPRGSSYEQYF
>few|TRBJ1-6|TRBV6-4|.
TGTGCCAGCAGGAATACAGGGAGCTCCTATAATTCACCCCTCCACTTT
CASRNTGSSYNSPLHF
>many|TRBJ2-7|TRBV20-1|.
TGCAGTGCTAGCCAGACCTACGAGCAGTACTTC
CSASQTYEQYF
>.|TRBJ1-2|TRBV5-1|TRBD1
TGCGCCAGCACCTTAGACAGGGTTAACTATGGCTACACCTTC
CASTLDRVNYGYTF
>few|TRBJ2-1|TRBV9|.
TGTGCCAGCAGCGTCTTCAGGGGGGCCTACAATGAGCAGTTCTTC
CASSVFRGAYNEQFF
>few|TRBJ2-3|TRBV12-3/TRBV12-4|TRBD2
TGTGCCAGCAGGGATAGCGGGAGCACAGATACGCAGTATTTT
CASRDSGSTDTQYF